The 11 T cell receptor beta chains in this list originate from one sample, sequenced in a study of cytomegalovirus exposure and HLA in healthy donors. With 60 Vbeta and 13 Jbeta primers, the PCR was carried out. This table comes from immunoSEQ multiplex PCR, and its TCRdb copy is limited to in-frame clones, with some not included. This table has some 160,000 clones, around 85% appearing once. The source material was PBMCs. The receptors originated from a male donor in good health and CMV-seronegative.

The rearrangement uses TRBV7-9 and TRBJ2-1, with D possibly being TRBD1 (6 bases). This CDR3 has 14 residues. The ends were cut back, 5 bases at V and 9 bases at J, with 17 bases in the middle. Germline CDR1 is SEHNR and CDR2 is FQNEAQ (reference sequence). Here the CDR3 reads CASSPGARVGEQFF. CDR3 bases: TGTGCCAGCAGCCCAGGGGCGCGGGTTGGTGAGCAGTTCTTC.

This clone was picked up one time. The CDR3 DNA is TGTGCCAGCAGCTTCCTACAGGTTGCAGATACGCAGTATTTT. Amino acid sequence: CASSFLQVADTQYF. V usage is TRBV5-5 and J usage is TRBJ2-3; D may be TRBD1 (5 bases). The length of the CDR3 is 14 residues. Trimming shortened V by 2 bases and J by 4 bases, and 11 bases separated the two germline ends. Per the germline V gene, CDR1 is SGHKS and CDR2 is YYEKEE (reference sequence).

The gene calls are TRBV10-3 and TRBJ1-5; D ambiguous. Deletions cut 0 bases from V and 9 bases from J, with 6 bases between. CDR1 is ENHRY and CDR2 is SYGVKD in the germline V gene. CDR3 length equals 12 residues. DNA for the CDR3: TGTGCCATCAGTGAGTCCGGTCGGCCCCAGCATTTT. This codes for CAISESGRPQHF.

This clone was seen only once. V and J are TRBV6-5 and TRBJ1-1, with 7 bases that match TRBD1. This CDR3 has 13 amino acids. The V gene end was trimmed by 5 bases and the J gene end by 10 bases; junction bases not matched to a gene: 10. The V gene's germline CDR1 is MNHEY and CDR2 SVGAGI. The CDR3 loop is CASSPAQGEAAFF. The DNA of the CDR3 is TGTGCCAGCAGTCCCGCGCAGGGGGAAGCAGCTTTCTTT.

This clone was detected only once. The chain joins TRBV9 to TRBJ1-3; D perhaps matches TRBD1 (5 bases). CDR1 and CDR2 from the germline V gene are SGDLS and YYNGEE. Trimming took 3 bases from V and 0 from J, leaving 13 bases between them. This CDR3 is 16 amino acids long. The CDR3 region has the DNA TGTGCCAGCAGCGCCTGGGGGGTGGGCTCTGGAAACACCATATATTTT. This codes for CASSAWGVGSGNTIYF.

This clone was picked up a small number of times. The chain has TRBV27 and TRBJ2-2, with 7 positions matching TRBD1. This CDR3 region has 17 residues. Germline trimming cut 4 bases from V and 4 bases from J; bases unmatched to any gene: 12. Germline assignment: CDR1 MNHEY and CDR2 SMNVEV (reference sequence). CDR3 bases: TGTGCCAGCAGTTCGACAGGGTTTGCCCAATCCACCGGGGAGCTGTTTTTT. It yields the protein CASSSTGFAQSTGELFF.

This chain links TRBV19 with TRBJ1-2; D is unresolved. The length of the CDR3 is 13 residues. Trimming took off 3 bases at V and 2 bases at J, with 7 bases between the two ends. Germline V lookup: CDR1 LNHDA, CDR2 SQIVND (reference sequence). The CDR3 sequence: CASSMWANYGYTF. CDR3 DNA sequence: TGTGCCAGTAGTATGTGGGCAAACTATGGCTACACCTTC.

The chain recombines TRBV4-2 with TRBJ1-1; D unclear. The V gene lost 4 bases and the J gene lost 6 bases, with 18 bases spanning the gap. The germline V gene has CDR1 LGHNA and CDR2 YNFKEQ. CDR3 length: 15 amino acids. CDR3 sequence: CASSRTLTGIAEAFF. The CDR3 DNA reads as TGTGCCAGCAGCCGGACCTTGACGGGGATCGCTGAAGCTTTCTTT.

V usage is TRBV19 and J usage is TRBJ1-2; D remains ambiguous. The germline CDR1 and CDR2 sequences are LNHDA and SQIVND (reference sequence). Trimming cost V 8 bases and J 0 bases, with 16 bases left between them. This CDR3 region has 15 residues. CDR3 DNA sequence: TGTGCCAGTCACCATCCTGGCGGAGCTAACTATGGCTACACCTTC. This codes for CASHHPGGANYGYTF.

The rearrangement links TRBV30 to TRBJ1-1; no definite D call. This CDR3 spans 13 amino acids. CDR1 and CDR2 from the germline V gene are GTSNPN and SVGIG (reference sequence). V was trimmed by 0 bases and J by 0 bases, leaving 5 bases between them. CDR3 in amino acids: CAWSVQMNTEAFF. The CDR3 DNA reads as TGTGCCTGGAGTGTACAGATGAACACTGAAGCTTTCTTT.

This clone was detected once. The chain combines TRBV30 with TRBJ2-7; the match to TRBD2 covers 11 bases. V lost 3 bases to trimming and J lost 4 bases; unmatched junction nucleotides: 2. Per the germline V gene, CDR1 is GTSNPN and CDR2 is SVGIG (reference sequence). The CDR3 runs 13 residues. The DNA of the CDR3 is TGTGCCTGGAGGACTAGCGGGATATACGAGCAGTACTTC. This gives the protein CAWRTSGIYEQYF.